This TCR beta chain was identified in a study of blood T cell repertoires in COVID-19. Study summary: Nucleic acid was either cDNA or gDNA, and it came from T cells, B-cell-depleted T cells, or PBMCs.

A PCR-confirmed or clinician-diagnosed COVID-19 case had contacted exposed participants within 2 weeks of entry. Original data processing: Estimation of nucleated cell counts relied on the amplification of reference gene primers. Method: immunoSEQ multiplex PCR; TCRdb's copy keeps in-frame clones and lacks some. V and J calls plus clone size are reproduced from that table; the DNA served to infer D and trimming. The sample contains some 300,000 clones, around nine tenths of which appear only once. The V and J ends lost 2 bases and 2 bases, in that order; junction bases with no gene match: 3. This CDR3 contains 15 residues. Germline CDR1 LNHDA, CDR2 SQIVND (reference sequence).

This clonotype originated in a woman in her 50s who had been exposed to COVID-19. The rearrangement uses TRBV19 and TRBJ2-1; 7 nucleotides align to TRBD2. Specimen: PBMCs or T cells enriched from blood (not recorded which). This CDR3 reads CASSIRAGAYNEQFF. Written as DNA, the CDR3 is TGTGCCAGTAGTATAAGGGCGGGGGCCTACAATGAGCAGTTCTTC.